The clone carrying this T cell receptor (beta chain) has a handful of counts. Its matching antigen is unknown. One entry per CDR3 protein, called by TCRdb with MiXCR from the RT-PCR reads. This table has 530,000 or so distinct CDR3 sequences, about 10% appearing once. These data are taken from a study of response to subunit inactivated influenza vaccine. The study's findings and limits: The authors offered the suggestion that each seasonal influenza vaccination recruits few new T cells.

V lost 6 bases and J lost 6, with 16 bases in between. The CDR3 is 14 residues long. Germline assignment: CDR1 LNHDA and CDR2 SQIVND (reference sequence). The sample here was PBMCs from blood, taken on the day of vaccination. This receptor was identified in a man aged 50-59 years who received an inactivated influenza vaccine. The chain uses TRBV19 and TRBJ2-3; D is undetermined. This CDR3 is CASSTGTRTDTQYF. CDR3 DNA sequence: TGTGCCAGTAGCACGGGTACAAGAACCGATACGCAGTATTTT.